The 23 T cell receptor beta chains listed next were all sequenced from one sample in a study of T cells after yellow fever vaccination. TCRdb re-derived calls from the 5' RACE reads in MiXCR, one entry per CDR3 protein. The data show a few hundred thousand distinct CDR3 sequences, about 8.3% seen once. Sequenced material: PBMCs, taken more than 40 days after the first yellow fever vaccination. These receptors were taken from a man aged 18-30 years who received the YFV17D yellow fever vaccine.

This clonotype was seen ten or more times. The chain joins TRBV27 to TRBJ1-2; 8 bases are shared with TRBD1. V shed 5 bases, J shed 2 bases, and the junction held 4 bases outside the gene matches. Germline lookup yields CDR1 MNHEY and CDR2 SMNVEV (reference sequence). The CDR3 extends over 14 amino acids. CDR3 sequence reads: CASSPRTGNYGYTF. The CDR3 nucleotides are TGTGCCAGCAGTCCCCGGACAGGGAACTATGGCTACACCTTC.

This clonotype was counted a few times. V and J are TRBV15 and TRBJ2-1; D unclear. In germline, CDR1 is LNHNV, CDR2 YYDKDF (reference sequence). The CDR3 has 15 residues. The ends were cut back, 3 bases at V and 10 bases at J, with 19 bases in the middle. The CDR3 nucleotides read TGTGCCACCAGCAGGGCCGCCTTCGAACTTAAGGAGCAGTTCTTC. Translating gives CATSRAAFELKEQFF.

This sequence joins TRBV12-3 or TRBV12-4 and TRBJ1-2, with TRBD1 identical over 7 bases. With V trimmed by 3 bases and J by 7 bases, 8 bases remained unmatched. CDR3 size: 14 residues. The CDR3 protein is CASSFWQGEGGYTF. The CDR3 DNA reads TGTGCCAGCAGTTTCTGGCAGGGGGAGGGTGGCTACACCTTC.

This clonotype turned up a few times. The chain has TRBV20-1 and TRBJ1-5; weak D call: TRBD1 (6 bases). CDR1 and CDR2 (germline): DFQATT, SNEGSKA (reference sequence). The CDR3 spans 13 residues. V was shortened by 1 base and J by 4 bases, with 8 bases between the two germline ends. CDR3 region: CSARADRNQPQHF. CDR3 DNA: TGCAGTGCTAGAGCTGACAGGAATCAGCCCCAGCATTTT.

The chain combines TRBV24-1 with TRBJ1-2, with D possibly TRBD1 on 5 matching bases. The V gene lost 8 bases and the J gene lost 7 bases, with 22 bases spanning the gap. The CDR3 totals 15 residues. The germline gives CDR1 KGHDR, CDR2 SFDVKD. CDR3 DNA sequence: TGTGCCACCATTGGACGGGGCAGCCCCGCGGGTGGCTACACCTTC. Translating it yields CATIGRGSPAGGYTF.

This sequence joins TRBV5-5 and TRBJ1-2; tentative D call: TRBD1 (5 bases). The CDR3 loop spans 16 amino acids. The V gene's germline CDR1 is SGHKS and CDR2 YYEKEE (reference sequence). V lost 3 bases and J 2 bases, leaving 17 bases between the germline ends. The CDR3 loop reads CASSYTVGVANYGYTF. In DNA, the CDR3 is TGTGCCAGCAGCTATACTGTAGGGGTGGCAAACTATGGCTACACCTTC.

This clonotype was counted between two and nine times. V and J are TRBV5-1 and TRBJ2-3; the match to TRBD1 covers 11 bases. This CDR3 region has 16 residues. J gave up 2 bases and V 0 bases, and 2 bases lay outside the gene matches. CDR1 and CDR2 (germline): SGHRS, YFSETQ. CDR3 DNA: TGCGCCAGCAGCTTGGGGGACAGGGGGTCCACAGATACGCAGTATTTT. It yields the protein CASSLGDRGSTDTQYF.

The chain employs TRBV24-1 and TRBJ1-4, with a tentative D call TRBD1 (6 bases). V gave up 2 bases and J gave up 7 bases, with 13 bases separating them. This CDR3 has 15 amino acids. Germline CDR1 is KGHDR and CDR2 is SFDVKD. Written as DNA, the CDR3 is TGTGCCACCAGTGATTCGAGAGGGGGGGGTGAAAAACTGTTTTTT. Its translation is CATSDSRGGGEKLFF.

The CDR3 DNA sequence: TGTGCCAGCAGTTTAACCTTCGGGGGCAGGGGGCATCTCCTCCACTTT. This gives the protein CASSLTFGGRGHLLHF. This rearrangement joins TRBV12-3 or TRBV12-4 to TRBJ1-6; 8 bases fit TRBD1. J gave up 15 bases and V 2 bases, and 15 bases lay outside the gene matches. The CDR3 extends over 16 amino acids.

The V gene is TRBV7-9, the J gene TRBJ2-7; TRBD1 matches 8 bases. V dropped 4 bases and J dropped 5; count of bases not matched to a gene: 7. Per germline, CDR1 SEHNR and CDR2 FQNEAQ (reference sequence). CDR3 length: 14 residues. The CDR3 loop is CASSSRQGNHEQYF. CDR3 nucleotide sequence: TGTGCCAGCAGCTCTAGACAGGGGAACCACGAGCAGTACTTC. The complete variable domain, with remaining parts taken from reference TRBV7-9 and TRBJ2-7, reads DTGVSQNPRHKITKRGQNVTFRCDPISEHNRLYWYRQTLGQGPEFLTYFQNEAQLEKSRLLSDRFSAERPKGSFSTLEIQRTEQGDSAMYLCASSSRQGNHEQYFGPGTRLTVT.

The V call is TRBV20-1, the J call TRBJ2-7; 11 nucleotides align to TRBD2. V trimming: 5 bases; J trimming: 4 bases; junction bases outside the gene matches: 7. Germline V lookup: CDR1 DFQATT, CDR2 SNEGSKA (reference sequence). The CDR3 sequence is 14 residues long. CDR3 nucleotides: TGCAGTGCTCATGTGACTAGCGGGGAATACGAGCAGTACTTC. As protein: CSAHVTSGEYEQYF.

J is TRBJ1-5 and V is TRBV24-1, with 8 positions matching TRBD1. The CDR3 runs to 16 residues. Germline CDR1 and CDR2: KGHDR and SFDVKD. Losses at the gene ends were 3 bases for V and 4 bases for J; bases not matched to a gene: 7. In DNA, the CDR3 is TGTGCCACCAGTGATACCCGACAGGGGCCAAATCAGCCCCAGCATTTT. Its translation is CATSDTRQGPNQPQHF.

This chain links TRBV3-1 with TRBJ1-1; D remains ambiguous. The CDR3 runs to 12 residues. Trimming took off 1 base at V and 10 bases at J, with 10 bases between the two ends. CDR1 and CDR2 from the germline V gene are LGHDT and YNNKEL (reference sequence). The CDR3 is CASSQVSGGAFF. CDR3 in DNA: TGTGCCAGCAGCCAAGTATCCGGAGGAGCTTTCTTT.

This clonotype was seen only a few times. V is TRBV11-1 and J is TRBJ2-7, with D possibly being TRBD1 (6 bases). Trimming took off 6 bases at V and 1 base at J, with 13 bases between the two ends. This CDR3 region has 14 residues. Germline assignment: CDR1 SGHAT and CDR2 FQDESV (reference sequence). The CDR3 sequence: CASRVGTNSYEQYF. CDR3 bases: TGTGCCAGCAGGGTGGGGACAAATTCCTACGAGCAGTACTTC.

The chain employs TRBV7-6 and TRBJ2-7, with no clear D. The germline gives CDR1 SGHVS, CDR2 FNYEAQ. Trimming stripped 5 bases from V and 4 bases from J, with 24 bases between. This CDR3 is built from 17 residues. CDR3 coding DNA: TGTGCCAGCAGCACCCCTCGAAAGGGCGTGGACCCTTACGAGCAGTACTTC. Translated: CASSTPRKGVDPYEQYF.

A few counts support this clonotype. The rearrangement links TRBV5-1 to TRBJ2-7; TRBD1 matches at 7 bases. The CDR3 loop spans 14 amino acids. CDR1 is SGHRS, CDR2 YFSETQ, per germline. The J segment lost 3 bases and the V segment lost 0 bases, leaving 3 bases of the junction unmatched. The CDR3 sequence is CASSLGDRDYEQYF. DNA for the CDR3: TGCGCCAGCAGCTTGGGAGACAGGGACTACGAGCAGTACTTC.

This clonotype was found many times. V gene TRBV30 combines with J gene TRBJ1-2, with 8 nucleotides matching TRBD1. This CDR3 is built from 14 residues. Trimming cost V 3 bases and J 0 bases; bases outside gene matches: 3. The germline gives CDR1 GTSNPN, CDR2 SVGIG (reference sequence). The CDR3 loop is CAWRTGAANYGYTF. The CDR3 DNA is TGTGCCTGGAGGACAGGGGCAGCTAACTATGGCTACACCTTC.

Notes on this clonotype: One junction end disagrees with the germline gene, perhaps due to a read error. The rearrangement uses TRBV20-1 and TRBJ1-3, with D possibly matching TRBD1 (5 bases). CDR1 and CDR2 from the germline V gene are DFQATT and SNEGSKA (reference sequence). The CDR3 covers 19 residues. DNA for the CDR3: TGCTGTGCTAGAGCCTTTATGGCAGGGCGCCCGGACTCTGGAAACACCATATATTTT. This encodes CCARAFMAGRPDSGNTIYF.

This clonotype came up a few times. The chain recombines TRBV4-1 with TRBJ1-1; weak D call: TRBD1 (5 bases). Deletions cut 5 bases from V and 8 bases from J, with 15 bases between. From germline, CDR1 is MGHRA and CDR2 YSYEKL. This CDR3 comprises 13 residues. The CDR3 spells CASSTREGKEAFF. CDR3 sequence (DNA): TGCGCCAGCAGCACAAGAGAGGGGAAAGAAGCTTTCTTT.

This chain uses TRBV5-1 with TRBJ2-7; tentative D call: TRBD1 (6 bases). CDR1 and CDR2 from the germline V gene are SGHRS and YFSETQ. Trimming stripped 4 bases from V and 6 bases from J, with 17 bases between. The CDR3 extends over 14 amino acids. The CDR3 loop reads CASSEGHRLGEQYV. CDR3 nucleotides: TGCGCCAGCAGCGAGGGACACCGCCTCGGCGAGCAGTACGTC.

This clonotype was recorded a few times. V usage is TRBV11-2 and J usage is TRBJ2-1; D possibly matches TRBD1 or TRBD2 (7 bases each). CDR1 SGHAT and CDR2 FQNNGV come from the germline V gene. Trimming stripped 1 base from V and 7 bases from J, with 14 bases between. The CDR3 is made up of 15 amino acids. CDR3 amino acids: CASSLGQGGWNEQFF. CDR3 in DNA: TGTGCCAGCAGCTTAGGGCAGGGGGGGTGGAATGAGCAGTTCTTC. The full variable domain, rest sourced from reference TRBV11-2 and TRBJ2-1, is EAGVAQSPRYKIIEKRQSVAFWCNPISGHATLYWYQQILGQGPKLLIQFQNNGVVDDSQLPKDRFSAERLKGVDSTLKIQPAKLEDSAVYLCASSLGQGGWNEQFFGPGTRLTVL.

This clonotype showed up just a few times. This chain links TRBV5-1 with TRBJ1-2; D unresolved. Germline-derived CDR1 and CDR2 are SGHRS and YFSETQ. This CDR3 region has 13 residues. Trimming stripped 0 bases from V and 2 bases from J, with 5 bases between. CDR3 sequence reads: CASSLDPNYGYTF. CDR3 nucleotide sequence: TGCGCCAGCAGCTTGGACCCGAACTATGGCTACACCTTC.

V usage is TRBV5-4 and J usage is TRBJ1-2; possible D gene TRBD1, 5 bases. The V and J ends lost 0 bases and 3 bases respectively, with 15 bases between them. The CDR3 runs to 16 residues. CDR1 and CDR2 from the germline V gene are SGHNT and YYREEE (reference sequence). The CDR3 DNA reads TGTGCCAGCAGCTTGGCCGGGGCCAGGGCAGACTATGGCTACACCTTC. Its protein is CASSLAGARADYGYTF.